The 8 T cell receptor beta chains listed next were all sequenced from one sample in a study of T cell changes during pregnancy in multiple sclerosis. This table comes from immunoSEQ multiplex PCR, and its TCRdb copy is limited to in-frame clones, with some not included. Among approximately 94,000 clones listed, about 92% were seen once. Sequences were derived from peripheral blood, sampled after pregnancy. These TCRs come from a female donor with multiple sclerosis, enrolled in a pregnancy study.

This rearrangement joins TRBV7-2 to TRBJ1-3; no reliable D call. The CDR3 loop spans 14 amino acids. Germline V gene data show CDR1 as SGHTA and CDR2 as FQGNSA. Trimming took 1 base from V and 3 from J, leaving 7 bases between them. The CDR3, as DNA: TGTGCCAGCAGCTTAGGGGCCCATGGAAACACCATATATTTT. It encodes CASSLGAHGNTIYF.

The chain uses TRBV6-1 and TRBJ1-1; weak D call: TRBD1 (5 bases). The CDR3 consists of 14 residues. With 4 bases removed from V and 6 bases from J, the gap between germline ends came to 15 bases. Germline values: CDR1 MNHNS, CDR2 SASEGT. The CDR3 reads CASSGYSQAAEAFF. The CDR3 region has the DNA TGTGCCAGCAGTGGGTATTCACAGGCGGCTGAAGCTTTCTTT.

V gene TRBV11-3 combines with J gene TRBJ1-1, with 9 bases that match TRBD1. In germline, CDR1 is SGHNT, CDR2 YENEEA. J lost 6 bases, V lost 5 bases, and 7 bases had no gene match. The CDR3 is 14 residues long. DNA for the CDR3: TGTGCCAGCAGCGCGACAGGGGGGAAGGCTGAAGCTTTCTTT. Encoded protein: CASSATGGKAEAFF.

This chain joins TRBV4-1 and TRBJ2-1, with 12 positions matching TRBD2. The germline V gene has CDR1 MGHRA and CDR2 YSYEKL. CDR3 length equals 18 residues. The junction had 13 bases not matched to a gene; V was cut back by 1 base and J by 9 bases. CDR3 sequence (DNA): TGCGCCAGCAGCCAAGGGACAGGGGTATTGACTAGCGGGGGTGAGCAGTTCTTC. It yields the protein CASSQGTGVLTSGGEQFF.

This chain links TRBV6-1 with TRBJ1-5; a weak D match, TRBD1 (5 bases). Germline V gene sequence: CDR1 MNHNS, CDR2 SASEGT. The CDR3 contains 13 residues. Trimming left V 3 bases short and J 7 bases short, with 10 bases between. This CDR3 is CASSDRVRQPQHF. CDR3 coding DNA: TGTGCCAGCAGTGACAGGGTTCGCCAGCCCCAGCATTTT.

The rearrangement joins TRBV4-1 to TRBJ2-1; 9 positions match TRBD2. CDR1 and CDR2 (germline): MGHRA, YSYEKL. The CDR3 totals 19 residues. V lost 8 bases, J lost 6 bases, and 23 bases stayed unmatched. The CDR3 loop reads CASLPSITSWRGGFNEQFF. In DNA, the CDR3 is TGCGCCAGCCTCCCATCCATAACTAGCTGGCGGGGGGGTTTCAATGAGCAGTTCTTC.

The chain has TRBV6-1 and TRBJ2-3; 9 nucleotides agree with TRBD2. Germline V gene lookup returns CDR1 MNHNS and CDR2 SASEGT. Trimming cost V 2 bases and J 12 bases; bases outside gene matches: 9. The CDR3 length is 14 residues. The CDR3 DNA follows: TGTGCCAGCAGTGAATTTGGTAGCGGGGGTAAACAGTATTTT. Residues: CASSEFGSGGKQYF.

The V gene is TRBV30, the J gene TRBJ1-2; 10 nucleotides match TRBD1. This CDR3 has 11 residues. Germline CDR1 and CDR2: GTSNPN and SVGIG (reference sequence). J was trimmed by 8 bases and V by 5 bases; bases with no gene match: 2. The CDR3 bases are TGTGCCTGGGGGACAGGGGCGGGCTACACCTTC. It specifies CAWGTGAGYTF.